Listed below are T cell receptor beta chains from one sample, sequenced in a study of blood T cells in healthy people across ages. Each CDR3 protein gets one entry after TCRdb re-called the 5' RACE reads with MiXCR. The data contain 1 million to 1.2 million distinct CDR3 sequences, 35% to 45% of them singletons. Sequences were obtained from blood. The receptors were gathered from a man younger than 35 in good health. CDR3s include the opening cysteine and the closing phenylalanine or tryptophan. D genes are given only for firm matches. The size field is filled for only some rows; it gives once, few, many or a size class.

CDR3nt	CDR3aa	d_gene	len	j_gene	v_gene	abundance
TGTGCCAGCAGTCCCCCTAGGACAGGGGGGAATCAGCCCCAGCATTTT	CASSPPRTGGNQPQHF	TRBD1	16	TRBJ1-5	TRBV6-2/TRBV6-3	-
TGTGCCAGCAGTTTAAGGACCGGGCGTTCTAGCTATGGCTACACCTTC	CASSLRTGRSSYGYTF	-	16	TRBJ1-2	TRBV12-3/TRBV12-4	-
TGCAGCGTTGAGACGGGGTGGGAGCAGTTCTTC	CSVETGWEQFF	-	11	TRBJ2-1	TRBV29-1	-
TGCAGTGCTAGAGATGGGGACAGGGTTGACACTGAAGCTTTCTTT	CSARDGDRVDTEAFF	TRBD1	15	TRBJ1-1	TRBV20-1	-
TGTGCCAGCTTCGCTACAGGGGGTATCACCGGGGAGCTGTTTTTT	CASFATGGITGELFF	TRBD1	15	TRBJ2-2	TRBV6-1	-
TGTGCCAGCAGTTTAGGGGACAGGATCAGCTCCTATAATTCACCCCTCCACTTT	CASSLGDRISSYNSPLHF	TRBD1	18	TRBJ1-6	TRBV12-3/TRBV12-4	many
TGCAGTGTTGGGACAGCTTCTAACTATGGCTACACCTTC	CSVGTASNYGYTF	TRBD1	13	TRBJ1-2	TRBV20-1	few
TGTGCCAGCAGTTCCCGATGGAGTAAGAGCTCCTACAATGAGCAGTTCTTC	CASSSRWSKSSYNEQFF	-	17	TRBJ2-1	TRBV28	few
TGTGCCAGCAGCAAGAGGGTTAGTTATCAGGTCGATGAGCAGTTCTTC	CASSKRVSYQVDEQFF	-	16	TRBJ2-1	TRBV21-1	-
TGCGCCAGCGCCCAGATCAACCAGGGAGGCGAGCAGTACTTC	CASAQINQGGEQYF	-	14	TRBJ2-7	TRBV5-1	-
TGTGCCAGCAGTGAATCGCACTCACGCACAGATACGCAGTATTTT	CASSESHSRTDTQYF	-	15	TRBJ2-3	TRBV25-1	-
TGTGCCAGCACGCGGGGGACCTCCTACAATGAGCAGTTCTTC	CASTRGTSYNEQFF	TRBD2	14	TRBJ2-1	TRBV4-2	-
TGTGCCAGCAGCTTCGCCCCCTGGACAACTAATGAAAAACTGTTTTTT	CASSFAPWTTNEKLFF	-	16	TRBJ1-4	TRBV27	few
TGTGCCAGCAGTTTTTGGGCGAGCTCCTACAATGAGCAGTTCTTC	CASSFWASSYNEQFF	-	15	TRBJ2-1	TRBV12-3/TRBV12-4	few
TGTGCCAGCAGCTTAAGCGGGAGTGTCGGCGAGCAGTACTTC	CASSLSGSVGEQYF	TRBD2	14	TRBJ2-7	TRBV7-2	-
TGTGCCAGCAGTTGGGGCGGGGGAAACAGTCAGTACTTC	CASSWGGGNSQYF	TRBD2	13	TRBJ2-4	TRBV27	-
TGTGCCAGCAGTATACAGGGAATTAGCACTGAAGCTTTCTTT	CASSIQGISTEAFF	-	14	TRBJ1-1	TRBV6-2/TRBV6-3	-
TGCGCCAGCAGCTCGTCCGGAGGGACAGGGGGCTTGAGGCAGCAGTTCTTC	CASSSSGGTGGLRQQFF	TRBD1	17	TRBJ2-1	TRBV5-1	-
TGCAGTGCTGATGAAGTCACAGGGGGCTTTAGTGGCTACACCTTC	CSADEVTGGFSGYTF	TRBD1	15	TRBJ1-2	TRBV20-1	-
TGTGCCAGCAGTGACAGGGTATCGGTGTCCGAGCAGTACTTC	CASSDRVSVSEQYF	-	14	TRBJ2-7	TRBV2	few
TGTGCCAGCAGCTTAGAGACAGGGGGCCAGTACTTC	CASSLETGGQYF	TRBD1	12	TRBJ2-5	TRBV7-9	-
TGTGCCAGCAGTCCCGGGACAGCAACTAATGAAAAACTGTTTTTT	CASSPGTATNEKLFF	TRBD1	15	TRBJ1-4	TRBV28	many
TGTGCCAGCAGCGCCCACCGGGACAGGGGGATTAATGAGCAGTTCTTC	CASSAHRDRGINEQFF	TRBD1	16	TRBJ2-1	TRBV9	-
TGTGCCAGCAGTGAAACTTCCAATGAAAAACTGTTTTTT	CASSETSNEKLFF	-	13	TRBJ1-4	TRBV2	few
TGCGCCAGCAGCTTGACGCAGGGGAACACCGGGGAGCTGTTTTTT	CASSLTQGNTGELFF	-	15	TRBJ2-2	TRBV5-1	-
TGCAGTGCTAGTAAAGACATGGGGGCCTACGAGCAGTACTTC	CSASKDMGAYEQYF	-	14	TRBJ2-7	TRBV20-1	few
TGTGCCAGCAGCCGAACAACCCAACAGGGGGCTGATTGCCAGCAGTACTTC	CASSRTTQQGADCQQYF	TRBD1	17	TRBJ2-4	TRBV14	-
TGTGCCAGCCTAGCTAGCGAGGACAATGAGCAGTTCTTC	CASLASEDNEQFF	-	13	TRBJ2-1	TRBV2	many
TGTGCCATCGGAGTGGAGAGCAATCAGCCCCAGCATTTT	CAIGVESNQPQHF	-	13	TRBJ1-5	TRBV10-3	few
TGTGCCAGCAAACGACAGGCTGCTGCTGCTGGGGCCAACGTCCTGACTTTC	CASKRQAAAAGANVLTF	-	17	TRBJ2-6	TRBV27	-
TGTGCCAGCAGCGGACGCCGGGACACGGACTATGGCTACACCTTC	CASSGRRDTDYGYTF	-	15	TRBJ1-2	TRBV9	-
TGTGCCAACAGCCTCGACCGGGATACGCAGTATTTT	CANSLDRDTQYF	-	12	TRBJ2-3	TRBV7-2	-
TGTGCCAGCAGCCTATCGCCAGGGCCCGGGGAGCTGTTTTTT	CASSLSPGPGELFF	-	14	TRBJ2-2	TRBV9	few
TGTGCCAGCAGACGAGCGGGGACCTACAATGAGCAGTTCTTC	CASRRAGTYNEQFF	TRBD2	14	TRBJ2-1	TRBV6-2/TRBV6-3	-
TGCAGTGCTCCCAGACAGGAGGCAGACAAAAACATTCAGTACTTC	CSAPRQEADKNIQYF	-	15	TRBJ2-4	TRBV20-1	few
TGCGCCAGCAGCGGGGACAGACCTTCCTACGAGCAGTACTTC	CASSGDRPSYEQYF	TRBD1	14	TRBJ2-7	TRBV5-1	-
TGTGCCAGCAGCAGGGTAGTTGGGGGGCTCGGCCATGGCTACACCTTC	CASSRVVGGLGHGYTF	-	16	TRBJ1-2	TRBV3-1	few
TGCGCCAGCAGCTCGCTAGCGCGGAGCACAGATCCGCAGTATTTT	CASSSLARSTDPQYF	-	15	TRBJ2-3	TRBV5-1	-
TGTGCCAGCAGCCCCGGGACTAGCGGGCCCACTAGCACAGATACGCAGTATTTT	CASSPGTSGPTSTDTQYF	TRBD2	18	TRBJ2-3	TRBV2	-
TGCAGTGCAAAAAACCCGGGCGGGGGACTTTATGGAAACACCATATATTTT	CSAKNPGGGLYGNTIYF	-	17	TRBJ1-3	TRBV20-1	-
TGCAGTGCTAGTGATAGCGGGGAAGGGATGAAGACCCAGTACTTC	CSASDSGEGMKTQYF	TRBD2	15	TRBJ2-5	TRBV20-1	few
TGTGCCAGCAGACTCCTCCTAGCGGTAACAGATACGCAGTATTTT	CASRLLLAVTDTQYF	TRBD2	15	TRBJ2-3	TRBV2	-
TGTGCCAGCAGCCCGGGACAGGGGAGGTCCAATGAGCAGTACTTC	CASSPGQGRSNEQYF	TRBD1	15	TRBJ2-5	TRBV5-6	-
TGCAGCGTAAGGGTCAATGAGCAGTTCTTC	CSVRVNEQFF	-	10	TRBJ2-1	TRBV29-1	few
TGCGCCAGCAGCCAAGGCCGGGGGGCCAACTATGGCTACACCTTC	CASSQGRGANYGYTF	-	15	TRBJ1-2	TRBV5-1	few